This T cell receptor (beta chain) was retrieved from a study of OX40 agonist ivuxolimab in advanced cancers. Points from the study as a whole: The expanded peripheral T cells' antigen specificity was not determined. Among the lowest levels of clonal expansion were found in partial responders at 0.1-3.0 mg/kg.

With regard to this clone: Its cognate antigen is unknown.

The data were produced by immunoSEQ multiplex PCR, yet TCRdb's version contains in-frame clones alone and is incomplete. The table shows 89,000 or so clones, with almost 90% occurring only once. The V segment lost 7 bases and the J segment 3 bases; nucleotides outside the gene matches: 9. This CDR3 has 14 amino acids. The germline V gene has CDR1 MNHNS and CDR2 SASEGT. The chain uses TRBV6-1 and TRBJ2-7; TRBD2 matches at 7 bases. Sequences were derived from CD4+ or CD8+ T cells sorted from blood, sampled in a trial of the OX40 agonist ivuxolimab. This sequence originates from an adult with an advanced solid tumor such as melanoma, head and neck, liver or kidney cancer. This CDR3 reads CASTLALANYEQYF. The DNA for the CDR3 is TGTGCCAGCACCCTCGCACTAGCGAACTACGAGCAGTACTTC.